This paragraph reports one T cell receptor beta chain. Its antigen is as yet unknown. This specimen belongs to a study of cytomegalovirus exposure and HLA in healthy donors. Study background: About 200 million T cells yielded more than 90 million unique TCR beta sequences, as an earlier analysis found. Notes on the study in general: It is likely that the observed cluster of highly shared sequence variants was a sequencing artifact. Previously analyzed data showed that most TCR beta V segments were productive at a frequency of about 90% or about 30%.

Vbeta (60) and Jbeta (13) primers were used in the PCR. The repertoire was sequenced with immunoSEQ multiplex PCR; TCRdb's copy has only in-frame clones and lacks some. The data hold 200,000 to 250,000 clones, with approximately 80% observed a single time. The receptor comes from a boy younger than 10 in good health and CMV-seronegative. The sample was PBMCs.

The CDR3 DNA reads as TGTGCCAGCGACCAGGGTCGGACTGAAGCTTTCTTT. This sequence encodes CASDQGRTEAFF. This sequence joins TRBV2 and TRBJ1-1, with TRBD1 as a possible D gene (5 bases). Germline CDR1 SNHLY, CDR2 FYNNEI. Trimming shortened V by 8 bases and J by 5 bases, and 12 bases separated the two germline ends. This CDR3 contains 12 residues.